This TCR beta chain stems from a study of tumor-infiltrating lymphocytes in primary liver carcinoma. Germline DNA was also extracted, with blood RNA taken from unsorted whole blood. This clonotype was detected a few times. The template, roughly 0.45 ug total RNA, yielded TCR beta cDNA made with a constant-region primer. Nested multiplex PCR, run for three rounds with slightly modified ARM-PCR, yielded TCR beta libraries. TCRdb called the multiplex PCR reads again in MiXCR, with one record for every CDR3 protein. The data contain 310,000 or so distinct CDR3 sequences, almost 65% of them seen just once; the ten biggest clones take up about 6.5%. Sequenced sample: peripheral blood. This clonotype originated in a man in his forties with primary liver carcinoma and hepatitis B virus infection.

The CDR3 reads CASSQDVGSNYGYTF. Written as DNA, the CDR3 is TGCGCCAGCAGCCAAGACGTCGGTTCTAACTATGGCTACACCTTC. The V call is TRBV4-1, the J call TRBJ1-2; no definite D call. Germline CDR1 and CDR2: MGHRA and YSYEKL. There are 15 residues in the CDR3. V lost 0 bases and J 0 bases, leaving 8 bases between the germline ends.